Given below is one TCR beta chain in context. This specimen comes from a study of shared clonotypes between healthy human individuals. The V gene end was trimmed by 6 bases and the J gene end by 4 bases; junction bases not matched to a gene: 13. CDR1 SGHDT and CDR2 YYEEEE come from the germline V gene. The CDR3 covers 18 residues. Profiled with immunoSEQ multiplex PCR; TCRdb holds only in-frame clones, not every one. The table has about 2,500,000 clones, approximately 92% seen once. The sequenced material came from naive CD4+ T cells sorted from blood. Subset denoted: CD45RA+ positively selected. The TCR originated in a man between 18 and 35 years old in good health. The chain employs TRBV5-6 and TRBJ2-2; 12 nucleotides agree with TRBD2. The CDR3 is CASILLAGGLLGTGELFF. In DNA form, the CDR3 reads TGTGCCAGCATCTTACTAGCGGGGGGCCTTCTGGGCACCGGGGAGCTGTTTTTT.